This T cell receptor (beta chain) was recorded in a study of beta chain features in type 1 diabetes. Study-level findings and limits: All four CD4+ subsets of Type 1 diabetes patients contained TCRB CDR3s that were moderately but significantly shorter.

The germline V gene has CDR1 LNHNV and CDR2 YYDKDF (reference sequence). The V end was cut by 0 bases, the J end by 2 bases, with 14 bases between. The CDR3 has 16 residues. All of the isolated RNA was reverse transcribed, so expressed TCRB transcripts were sequenced. Repertoires were generated with immunoSEQ multiplex PCR, while TCRdb's copy carries only in-frame clones and drops some. The table lists about 650,000 clones, around 12% of them singletons. As concerns this clone: The antigen is undetermined.

V gene TRBV15 combines with J gene TRBJ2-7; D gene unclear. This clonotype was obtained from a man aged 30 to 39 with type 1 diabetes. Sequencing was carried out using naive CD4+ T cells from blood. CDR3 loop: CATSRDRAPLAYEQYF. DNA of the CDR3: TGTGCCACCAGCAGAGATCGAGCACCTTTGGCCTACGAGCAGTACTTC.